The present T cell receptor beta chain was sequenced within a study of blood T cell repertoires in COVID-19 (dated by TCRdb to the early 2020s). Describing the broader study: Samples covering the acute and convalescent phases of COVID-19 were provided by collaborators in the United States, Italy and Spain. The prospective study material was composed of cDNA or gDNA derived from T cells, B-cell-depleted T cells, or PBMCs. The dataset comprised deeply sampled blood TCRbeta repertoires from subjects exposed to, actively infected with, or recovered from COVID-19. The repertoires were made available in a free public database intended to serve as a resource for research on the immune response to SARS-CoV-2. The samples were drawn from the first 160 participants of the ongoing ImmuneRACE study and from 1,254 subjects provided by 6 global collaborators. The sample metadata nearly always contained a de-identified subject ID, COVID-19 status, age in years and sex. Where HLA class I and class II types were available, the types were taken from metadata supplied by the sample provider, not from assay-based typing.

CDR1 SGHDT and CDR2 YYEEEE are derived from the germline V gene. From cysteine to phenylalanine, the CDR3 is 14 amino acids long. CDR3 DNA only is kept here, 42 bases in frame from base 1. V is trimmed back by 7 bases and J by 4 bases, and the junction contains 9 bases that no gene match accounts for. In Seattle, one collaborating source enrolled patients while the infection was active and tracked those patients longitudinally over the course of disease. Each collaborating institution followed its own protocols to collect whole blood in K2EDTA tubes. For TCRbeta analysis, collaborators shipped samples in one of three forms: frozen whole blood, isolated PBMCs, or DNA extracted from either of those sample types. Details on this clone: The antigen it binds to is not known. No much larger clone is present one base from it, and per-base qualities are unavailable.

Study-wide conclusions, independent of this receptor: The quantity of clinical and demographic metadata differed by source and by participant and was supplied without curation.

The immunoSEQ Assay, a bias-controlled multiplex PCR, was used to amplify TCRbeta CDR3 regions from genomic DNA. The source study handled its data this way. The number of nucleated cells in each sample was estimated from the amplification of reference gene primers within the assay. Sequence reads were collapsed and filtered to measure the absolute abundance of every unique TCRbeta CDR3 rearrangement. For each sample, productive Simpson clonality was calculated as the square root of Simpson's diversity index across productive rearrangements. TCRdb took this table from immuneACCESS and kept in-frame rearrangements with V and J called. Such tables lack part of the clones; where checked against another copy, unresolved V genes explain under half of the gap, and the rest is unexplained. For V, J and clone size, that table is used; D and trimming come from the DNA. Present in this sample are roughly 390,000 clones, about 89% of which were seen just once. 10% of the sample is held by the ten biggest clonotypes.

The specimen was peripheral blood. This sequence originates from a woman aged 25-40 years with COVID-19, enrolled during active disease. The chain was built from TRBV5-6 and TRBJ2-5, with 8 middle bases fitting TRBD1. The sequenced DNA: TGTGCCAGCCTCCGACAGGGGTCAAGAGAGACCCAGTACTTC. The encoded protein is CASLRQGSRETQYF.